Following are 26 T cell receptor beta chains from one sample sequenced in a study of Graves' ophthalmopathy and Graves' hyperthyroidism. The TCR beta CDR3 regions underwent amplification from RNA transcripts. HTBI-primed first-round RT-PCR preceded second-round multiplex PCR. In TCRdb, the multiplex PCR reads were re-called with MiXCR into one record per CDR3 protein. The sample has some 390,000 distinct CDR3 sequences, around 18% seen once. Sequencing was done on a sample of peripheral blood. These receptors were taken from a woman aged 18-29 years with Graves' ophthalmopathy.

This clonotype was seen repeatedly, ten times or more. The chain employs TRBV28 and TRBJ1-1; D call uncertain. This CDR3 spans 14 amino acids. The V end was cut by 1 base, the J end by 5 bases, with 11 bases between. Germline CDR1 reads MDHEN; CDR2 reads SYDVKM. The CDR3 coding sequence is TGTGCCAGCAGTTTATCCAGTGGGGTAACTGAAGCTTTCTTT. Protein product: CASSLSSGVTEAFF.

This clonotype came up many times. The chain recombines TRBV6-2 or TRBV6-3 with TRBJ1-2; D gene uncertain. Germline V CDR1 and CDR2: MNHEY, SVGEGT. V was cut by 5 bases and J by 3 bases, with 4 bases left in between. This CDR3 is built from 11 residues. The CDR3 sequence is CASSTHYGYTF. For the CDR3, the DNA is TGTGCCAGCAGTACACACTATGGCTACACCTTC.

The CDR3 reads CASSLSQSLAYGYTF. The CDR3 nucleotides read TGTGCCAGCAGCTTAAGCCAGTCTTTAGCCTATGGCTACACCTTC. J is TRBJ1-2 and V is TRBV7-2, with D uncertain. The V gene's germline CDR1 is SGHTA and CDR2 FQGNSA. V lost 2 bases, J lost 4 bases, and 14 bases lay in between. This CDR3 has 15 amino acids.

The V and J genes are TRBV11-2 and TRBJ2-7, with 11 bases fitting TRBD2. The germline CDR1 and CDR2 sequences are SGHAT and FQNNGV. V shed 5 bases, J shed 1 base, and the junction held 7 bases outside the gene matches. The CDR3 loop spans 16 amino acids. The CDR3 sequence is CASSRGTSGLSYEQYF. The CDR3 coding sequence is TGTGCCAGCAGCCGGGGGACTAGCGGACTTTCCTACGAGCAGTACTTC.

This sequence joins TRBV27 and TRBJ2-7, with D tentatively TRBD1 or TRBD2 (8 bases each). The CDR3 loop spans 16 amino acids. Looked up from germline, CDR1 is MNHEY and CDR2 is SMNVEV (reference sequence). The V end was cut by 6 bases, the J end by 2 bases, with 20 bases between. CDR3 region: CASSLGGGTGPYEQYF. CDR3 nucleotides: TGTGCCAGCAGCCTCGGGGGGGGGACAGGACCCTACGAGCAGTACTTC.

This clonotype was picked up a small number of times. CDR3 region: CASSLGLGNNYGYTF. The CDR3 DNA reads TGTGCCAGCAGTTTAGGCTTGGGAAATAACTATGGCTACACCTTC. The chain recombines TRBV12-3 or TRBV12-4 with TRBJ1-2, with unresolved D. V lost 1 base, J lost 1 base, and 10 bases lay in between. This CDR3 region has 15 residues.

This clonotype was found many times. The chain couples TRBV16 to TRBJ1-3; no reliable D call. This CDR3 region has 14 residues. The germline CDR1 and CDR2 sequences are KGHSY and FQNENV. V dropped 0 bases and J dropped 4 bases, with 7 bases sitting between them. Here the CDR3 DNA reads TGTGCCAGCAGCCAATCAGTTTTCGGAAACACCATATATTTT. Protein sequence: CASSQSVFGNTIYF.

This clonotype was picked up many times. CDR3 in amino acids: CASSLAWDGDLYEQYF. CDR3 DNA sequence: TGTGCCAGCAGCTTAGCGTGGGACGGCGACCTATACGAGCAGTACTTC. The gene calls are TRBV7-2 and TRBJ2-7; either TRBD1 or TRBD2 may fit D (5 bases each). The CDR3 has 16 residues. Germline V gives CDR1 SGHTA, CDR2 FQGNSA. V was trimmed by 0 bases and J by 4 bases, leaving 16 bases between them.

This clonotype was seen repeatedly, ten times or more. V and J are TRBV9 and TRBJ2-7, with TRBD2 matching 15 bases. Per the germline V gene, CDR1 is SGDLS and CDR2 is YYNGEE. V lost 4 bases to trimming and J lost 5 bases; unmatched junction nucleotides: 10. The length of the CDR3 is 17 residues. In DNA form, the CDR3 reads TGTGCCAGCAGCCCCGCAGGACTAGCGGGAGGGATCCACGAGCAGTACTTC. Translated, it gives CASSPAGLAGGIHEQYF.

This clonotype was counted many times. The V call is TRBV19, the J call TRBJ2-7, with D maybe TRBD2 (5 bases). This CDR3 is 17 amino acids long. The V end lost 6 bases, the J end lost 0 bases, and 21 bases lay between the germline ends. Germline V gives CDR1 LNHDA, CDR2 SQIVND (reference sequence). In DNA, the CDR3 is TGTGCCAGTAGCCTACACCCCCAACGGAGGAGCTCCTACGAGCAGTACTTC. Translated: CASSLHPQRRSSYEQYF. Full variable domain (remainder filled in from reference TRBV19 and TRBJ2-7): DGGITQSPKYLFRKEGQNVTLSCEQNLNHDAMYWYRQDPGQGLRLIYYSQIVNDFQKGDIAEGYSVSREKKESFPLTVTSAQKNPTAFYLCASSLHPQRRSSYEQYFGPGTRLTVT.

This clonotype was seen at least ten times. The rearrangement joins TRBV20-1 to TRBJ2-7, with TRBD1 as a possible D gene (6 bases). The CDR3 is 15 amino acids. Germline V lookup: CDR1 DFQATT, CDR2 SNEGSKA (reference sequence). Trimming removed 0 bases at V and 2 bases at J, with 14 bases between. The CDR3 DNA is TGCAGTGCTAGAGATATCCACAGGGCTGCCTACGAGCAGTACTTC. Translated: CSARDIHRAAYEQYF.

This clonotype appeared many times. The chain recombines TRBV19 with TRBJ1-1, with D perhaps TRBD1 (5 bases). The CDR3 is 16 amino acids. The V gene lost 0 bases and the J gene lost 4 bases, with 15 bases spanning the gap. Germline CDR1 is LNHDA and CDR2 is SQIVND (reference sequence). The CDR3 sequence is CASSIEKGRGSTEAFF. DNA for the CDR3: TGTGCCAGTAGTATAGAAAAGGGGCGAGGTAGCACTGAAGCTTTCTTT.

This clonotype was counted at least ten times. The V gene is TRBV11-2, the J gene TRBJ1-3, with 8 nucleotides matching TRBD1. CDR3 length: 17 amino acids. The V and J ends lost 5 bases and 0 bases, in that order; junction bases with no gene match: 9. Germline V gene data show CDR1 as SGHAT and CDR2 as FQNNGV. In DNA form, the CDR3 reads TGTGCCAGCAGCCTCCCCCAGGGGGCTTTCTCTGGAAACACCATATATTTT. Translating gives CASSLPQGAFSGNTIYF.

This clonotype was observed many times. The J gene is TRBJ1-4, the V gene TRBV4-3; possibly TRBD1 for D (5 bases). The V end was cut by 3 bases, the J end by 4 bases, with 15 bases between. The CDR3 has 16 residues. Germline V lookup: CDR1 LGHNA, CDR2 YSLEER. CDR3 bases: TGCGCCAGCAGCCACCCGGCCCAGGGAGGTAATGAAAAACTGTTTTTT. It specifies CASSHPAQGGNEKLFF.

This clonotype has at least ten counts. This chain connects TRBV7-2 to TRBJ2-7; D might be TRBD1 (5 bases). V lost 2 bases and J 7 bases, leaving 9 bases between the germline ends. This CDR3 region has 12 residues. CDR1 SGHTA and CDR2 FQGNSA come from the germline V gene. In DNA, the CDR3 is TGTGCCAGCAGCTTAAAGGGGCGGGAGCAGTACTTC. It specifies CASSLKGREQYF.

This clonotype occurred many times. CDR3 nucleotide sequence: TGTGCCAGCACATCGACAGTCTACGAGCAGTACTTC. Amino acid sequence: CASTSTVYEQYF. The chain links TRBV2 to TRBJ2-7; D is perhaps TRBD1 (5 bases). CDR1 SNHLY and CDR2 FYNNEI come from the germline V gene. V lost 7 bases and J lost 3, with 10 bases in between. This CDR3 spans 12 amino acids.

This clonotype came up many times. The chain employs TRBV6-2 or TRBV6-3 and TRBJ2-6; no clear D. The CDR3 totals 20 residues. Germline V gene sequence: CDR1 MNHEY, CDR2 SVGEGT. V lost 5 bases and J lost 0, with 23 bases in between. The CDR3 loop is CASSLSRWVGDRSGANVLTF. The CDR3 DNA sequence: TGTGCCAGCAGTCTCTCCCGTTGGGTGGGCGACCGCTCTGGGGCCAACGTCCTGACTTTC.

This clonotype was seen more than once but under ten times. V is TRBV3-1 and J is TRBJ1-1; tentatively, D is TRBD1 (5 bases). The CDR3 runs 15 residues. The V and J ends lost 1 base and 0 bases respectively, with 9 bases between them. CDR1 is LGHDT, CDR2 YNNKEL, per germline (reference sequence). The CDR3 sequence is CASSQVGGMNTEAFF. In nucleotides, the CDR3 is TGTGCCAGCAGCCAAGTTGGGGGGATGAACACTGAAGCTTTCTTT.

There are many counts of this clonotype. The chain carries TRBV7-2 and TRBJ1-6, with 9 bases identical to TRBD1. The ends lost 4 bases at V and 8 bases at J; junction bases unmatched: 6. The CDR3 is 15 residues long. Germline V gives CDR1 SGHTA, CDR2 FQGNSA. The CDR3 nucleotides are TGTGCCAGCAGCTCCGACAGGGGGAATTATTCACCCCTCCACTTT. This codes for CASSSDRGNYSPLHF.

This clonotype was counted many times. The rearrangement joins TRBV30 to TRBJ1-2; D is unclear. The ends were cut back, 0 bases at V and 6 bases at J, with 11 bases in the middle. Germline V gene lookup returns CDR1 GTSNPN and CDR2 SVGIG (reference sequence). This CDR3 comprises 13 residues. CDR3 amino acids: CAWSVILADGYTF. In nucleotides, the CDR3 is TGTGCCTGGAGTGTAATTCTGGCAGATGGCTACACCTTC.

This clonotype was detected many times. CDR3 region: CASRPFARGGLYF. DNA for the CDR3: TGTGCCAGCAGACCCTTTGCGAGGGGGGGGCTGTACTTC. The V and J genes are TRBV11-2 and TRBJ2-5; D perhaps matches TRBD2 (7 bases). CDR3 length: 13 residues. Trimming pared 6 bases from V and 13 bases from J, leaving 21 bases between. From germline, CDR1 is SGHAT and CDR2 FQNNGV.

The J gene is TRBJ2-7, the V gene TRBV20-1; 7 nucleotides match TRBD1. The CDR3 covers 12 residues. V dropped 6 bases and J dropped 2; count of bases not matched to a gene: 4. Germline loops: CDR1 DFQATT, CDR2 SNEGSKA (reference sequence). The CDR3 spells CSAGQLTYEQYF. For the CDR3, the DNA is TGCAGTGCGGGACAGTTGACCTACGAGCAGTACTTC.

At least ten counts were recorded for this clonotype. The rearrangement joins TRBV5-1 to TRBJ2-5; TRBD2 aligns across 9 bases. Germline-derived CDR1 and CDR2 are SGHRS and YFSETQ. The CDR3 runs 15 residues. J lost 8 bases, V lost 4 bases, and 12 bases had no gene match. Written as DNA, the CDR3 is TGCGCCAGCAGCCCCTTCGAGGGTAGCGGGAGAACCCAGTACTTC. It specifies CASSPFEGSGRTQYF.

This clonotype appeared many times. The junction does not match germline at one end; this may be a read error. This chain joins TRBV28 and TRBJ2-5; TRBD1 aligns across 10 bases. The CDR3 has 17 amino acids. Germline-derived CDR1 and CDR2 are MDHEN and SYDVKM. As DNA, the CDR3 is TGTGTCAGCAGGCCTTTCCGGGACAGGGGAGGACAAGAGACCCAGTACTTC. Amino acids: CVSRPFRDRGGQETQYF.

The chain employs TRBV12-3 or TRBV12-4 and TRBJ1-5, with D possibly matching TRBD1 (6 bases). V was cut by 7 bases and J by 3 bases, with 16 bases left in between. This CDR3 has 15 amino acids. The CDR3 loop is CASTDGQFANQPQHF. DNA for the CDR3: TGTGCCAGCACCGACGGACAGTTCGCCAATCAGCCCCAGCATTTT.

This clonotype showed up many times. The chain carries TRBV12-3 or TRBV12-4 and TRBJ1-5, with TRBD1 identical over 7 bases. This CDR3 is built from 15 residues. The V and J ends lost 4 bases and 8 bases, in that order; junction bases with no gene match: 11. CDR3 coding DNA: TGTGCCAGCAGTTCTAAGGGACAGTCCTTGGAGCCCCAGCATTTT. Translated, it gives CASSSKGQSLEPQHF.